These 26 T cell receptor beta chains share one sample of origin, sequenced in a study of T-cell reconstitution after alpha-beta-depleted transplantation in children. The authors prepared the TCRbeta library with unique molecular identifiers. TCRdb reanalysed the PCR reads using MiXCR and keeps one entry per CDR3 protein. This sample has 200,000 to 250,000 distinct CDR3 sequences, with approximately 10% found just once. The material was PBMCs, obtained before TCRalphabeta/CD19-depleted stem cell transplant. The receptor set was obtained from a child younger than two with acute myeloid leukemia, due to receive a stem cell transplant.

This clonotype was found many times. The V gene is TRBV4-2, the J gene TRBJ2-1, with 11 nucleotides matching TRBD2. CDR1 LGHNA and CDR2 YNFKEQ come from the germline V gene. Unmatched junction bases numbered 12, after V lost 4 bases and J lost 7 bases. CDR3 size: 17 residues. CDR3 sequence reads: CASSLSLAGGGRNEQFF. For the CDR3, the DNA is TGTGCCAGCAGCCTAAGCTTAGCGGGAGGGGGTAGAAATGAGCAGTTCTTC.

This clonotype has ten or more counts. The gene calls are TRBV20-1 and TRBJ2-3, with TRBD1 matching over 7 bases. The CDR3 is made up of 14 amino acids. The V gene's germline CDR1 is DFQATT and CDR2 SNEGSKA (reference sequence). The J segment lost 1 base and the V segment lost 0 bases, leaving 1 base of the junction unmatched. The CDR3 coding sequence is TGCAGTGCTAGAGATGGGACAGGCACAGATACGCAGTATTTT. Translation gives CSARDGTGTDTQYF.

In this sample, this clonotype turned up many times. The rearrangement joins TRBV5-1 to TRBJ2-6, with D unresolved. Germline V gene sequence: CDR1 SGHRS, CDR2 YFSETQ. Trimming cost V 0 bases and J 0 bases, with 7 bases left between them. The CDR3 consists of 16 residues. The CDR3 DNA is TGCGCCAGCAGCTTGGGTTGGAGCTCTGGGGCCAACGTCCTGACTTTC. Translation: CASSLGWSSGANVLTF.

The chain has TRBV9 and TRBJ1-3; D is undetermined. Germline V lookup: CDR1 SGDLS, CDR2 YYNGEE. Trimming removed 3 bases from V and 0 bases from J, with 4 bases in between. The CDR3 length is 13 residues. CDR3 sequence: CASSDYSGNTIYF. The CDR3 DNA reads TGTGCCAGCAGCGATTACTCTGGAAACACCATATATTTT.

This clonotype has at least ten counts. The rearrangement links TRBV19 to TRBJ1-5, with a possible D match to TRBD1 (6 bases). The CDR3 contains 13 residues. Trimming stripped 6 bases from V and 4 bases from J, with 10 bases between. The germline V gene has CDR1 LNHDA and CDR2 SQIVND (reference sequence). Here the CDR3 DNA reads TGTGCCAGTAGGGACAGAGTTAATCAGCCCCAGCATTTT. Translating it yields CASRDRVNQPQHF. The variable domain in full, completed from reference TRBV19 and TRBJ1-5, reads DGGITQSPKYLFRKEGQNVTLSCEQNLNHDAMYWYRQDPGQGLRLIYYSQIVNDFQKGDIAEGYSVSREKKESFPLTVTSAQKNPTAFYLCASRDRVNQPQHFGDGTRLSIL.

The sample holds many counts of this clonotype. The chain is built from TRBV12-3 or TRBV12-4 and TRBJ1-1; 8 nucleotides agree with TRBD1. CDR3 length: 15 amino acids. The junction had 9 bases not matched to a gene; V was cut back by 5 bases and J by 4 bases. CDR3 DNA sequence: TGTGCCAGCAGTGTAAGCAGGGGGCTGATCACTGAAGCTTTCTTT. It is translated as CASSVSRGLITEAFF.

The CDR3: CSVESQRNNEQFF. In DNA form, the CDR3 reads TGCAGCGTTGAGTCCCAGCGGAACAATGAGCAGTTCTTC. The J gene is TRBJ2-1, the V gene TRBV29-1; the D gene is possibly TRBD2 (5 bases). Germline V gene sequence: CDR1 SQVTM, CDR2 ANQGSEA. The CDR3 extends over 13 amino acids. V gave up 3 bases and J gave up 5 bases, with 11 bases separating them.

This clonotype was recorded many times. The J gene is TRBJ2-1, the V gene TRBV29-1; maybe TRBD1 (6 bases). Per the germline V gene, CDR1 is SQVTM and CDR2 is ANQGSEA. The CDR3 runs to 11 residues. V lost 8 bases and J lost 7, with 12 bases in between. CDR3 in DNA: TGCAGCTCCGGGACAACAAATGAGCAGTTCTTC. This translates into CSSGTTNEQFF.

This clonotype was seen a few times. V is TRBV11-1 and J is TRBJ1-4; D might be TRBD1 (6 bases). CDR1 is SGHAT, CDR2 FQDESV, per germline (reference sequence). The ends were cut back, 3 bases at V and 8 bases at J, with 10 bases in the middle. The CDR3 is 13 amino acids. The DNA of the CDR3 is TGTGCCAGCAGCTTTCAGGGGCTAGAAAAACTGTTTTTT. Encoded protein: CASSFQGLEKLFF.

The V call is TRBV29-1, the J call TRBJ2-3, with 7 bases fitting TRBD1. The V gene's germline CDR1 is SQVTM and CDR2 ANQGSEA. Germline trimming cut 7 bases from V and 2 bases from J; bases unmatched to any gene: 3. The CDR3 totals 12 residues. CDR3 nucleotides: TGCAGCGACAGGGGAGTCACAGATACGCAGTATTTT. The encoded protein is CSDRGVTDTQYF.

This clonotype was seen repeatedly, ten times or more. The CDR3 coding sequence is TGTGCCAGCAAAACAGGGGGGGGGACTGAAGCTTTCTTT. It is translated as CASKTGGGTEAFF. The chain is built from TRBV7-2 and TRBJ1-1, with TRBD1 matching 8 bases. The CDR3 loop spans 13 amino acids. Trimming cost V 7 bases and J 5 bases; bases outside gene matches: 6. Germline assignment: CDR1 SGHTA and CDR2 FQGNSA.

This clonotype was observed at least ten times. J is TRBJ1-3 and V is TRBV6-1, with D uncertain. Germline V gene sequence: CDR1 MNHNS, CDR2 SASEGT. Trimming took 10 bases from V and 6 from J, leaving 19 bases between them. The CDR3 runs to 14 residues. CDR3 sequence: CATTSSGNSNTIYF. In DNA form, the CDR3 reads TGTGCCACTACGTCGTCGGGGAACTCAAACACCATATATTTT.

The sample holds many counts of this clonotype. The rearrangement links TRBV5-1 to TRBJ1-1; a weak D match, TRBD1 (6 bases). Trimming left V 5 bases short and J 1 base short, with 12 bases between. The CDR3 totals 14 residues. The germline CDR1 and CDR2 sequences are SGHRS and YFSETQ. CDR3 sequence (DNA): TGCGCCAGCAGGGGGGGGGCAGGGAACACTGAAGCTTTCTTT. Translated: CASRGGAGNTEAFF.

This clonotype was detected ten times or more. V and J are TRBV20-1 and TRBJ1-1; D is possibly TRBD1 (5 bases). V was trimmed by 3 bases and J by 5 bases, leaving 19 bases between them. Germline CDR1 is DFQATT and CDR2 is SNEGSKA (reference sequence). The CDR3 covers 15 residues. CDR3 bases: TGCAGTGCTAGTAGGTTTCCCGGGGGAGGAACTGAAGCTTTCTTT. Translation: CSASRFPGGGTEAFF.

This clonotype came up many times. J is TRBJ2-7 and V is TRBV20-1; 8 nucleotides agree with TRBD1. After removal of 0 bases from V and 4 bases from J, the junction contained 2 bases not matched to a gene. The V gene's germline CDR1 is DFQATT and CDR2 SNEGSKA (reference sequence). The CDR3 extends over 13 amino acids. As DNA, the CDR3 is TGCAGTGCTAGAGATCGGACAGGGTACGAGCAGTACTTC. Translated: CSARDRTGYEQYF.

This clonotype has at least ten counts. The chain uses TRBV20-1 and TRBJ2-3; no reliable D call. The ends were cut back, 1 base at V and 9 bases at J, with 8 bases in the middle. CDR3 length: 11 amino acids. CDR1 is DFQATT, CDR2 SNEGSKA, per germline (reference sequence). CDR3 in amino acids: CSARGETTQYF. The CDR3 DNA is TGCAGTGCTAGAGGGGAAACGACGCAGTATTTT.

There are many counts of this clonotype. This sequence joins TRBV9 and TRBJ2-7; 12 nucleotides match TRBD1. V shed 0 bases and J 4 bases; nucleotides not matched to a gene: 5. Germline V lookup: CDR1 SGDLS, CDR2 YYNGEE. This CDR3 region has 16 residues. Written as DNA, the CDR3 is TGTGCCAGCAGCGTAGCTAAGGGACAGGGGGCGTACGAGCAGTACTTC. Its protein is CASSVAKGQGAYEQYF. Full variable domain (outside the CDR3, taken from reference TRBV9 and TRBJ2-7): DSGVTQTPKHLITATGQRVTLRCSPRSGDLSVYWYQQSLDQGLQFLIQYYNGEERAKGNILERFSAQQFPDLHSELNLSSLELGDSALYFCASSVAKGQGAYEQYFGPGTRLTVT.

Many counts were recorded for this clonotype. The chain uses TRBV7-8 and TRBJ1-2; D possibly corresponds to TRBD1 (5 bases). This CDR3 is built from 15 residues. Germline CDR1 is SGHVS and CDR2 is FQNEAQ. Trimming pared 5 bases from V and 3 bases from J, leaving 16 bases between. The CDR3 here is CASSRRITGDYGYTF. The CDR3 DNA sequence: TGTGCCAGCAGCAGGAGGATCACAGGAGACTATGGCTACACCTTC.

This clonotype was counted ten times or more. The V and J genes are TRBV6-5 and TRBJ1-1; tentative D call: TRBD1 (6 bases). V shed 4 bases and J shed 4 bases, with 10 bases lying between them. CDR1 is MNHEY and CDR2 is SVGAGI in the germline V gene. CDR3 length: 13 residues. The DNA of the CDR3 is TGTGCCAGCAGTTTCAGGGGAGGCACTGAAGCTTTCTTT. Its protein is CASSFRGGTEAFF.

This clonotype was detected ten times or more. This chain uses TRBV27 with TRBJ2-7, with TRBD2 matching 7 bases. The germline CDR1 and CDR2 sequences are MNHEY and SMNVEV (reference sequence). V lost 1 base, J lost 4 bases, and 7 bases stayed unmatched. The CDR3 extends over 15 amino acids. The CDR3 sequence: CASSLYAGLLYEQYF. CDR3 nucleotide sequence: TGTGCCAGCAGTTTATATGCGGGACTATTATACGAGCAGTACTTC.

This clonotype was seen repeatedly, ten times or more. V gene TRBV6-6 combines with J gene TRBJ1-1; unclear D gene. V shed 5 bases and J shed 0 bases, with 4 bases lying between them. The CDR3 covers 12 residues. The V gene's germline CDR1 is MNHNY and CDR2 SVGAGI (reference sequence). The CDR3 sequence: CASSHMNTEAFF. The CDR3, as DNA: TGTGCCAGCAGTCACATGAACACTGAAGCTTTCTTT.

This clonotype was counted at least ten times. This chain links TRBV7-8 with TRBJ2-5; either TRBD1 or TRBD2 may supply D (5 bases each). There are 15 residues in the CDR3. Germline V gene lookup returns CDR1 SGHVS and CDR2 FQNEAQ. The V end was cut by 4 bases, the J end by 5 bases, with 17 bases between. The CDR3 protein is CASSSRDRLGETQYF. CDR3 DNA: TGTGCCAGCAGCTCGAGGGACCGCCTCGGGGAGACCCAGTACTTC.

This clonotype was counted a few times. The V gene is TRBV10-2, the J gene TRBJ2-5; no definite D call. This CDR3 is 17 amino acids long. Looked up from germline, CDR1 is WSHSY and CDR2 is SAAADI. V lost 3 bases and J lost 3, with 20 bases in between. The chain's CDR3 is CASSDSSSPQWKETQYF. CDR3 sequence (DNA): TGCGCCAGCAGTGACTCCTCGAGCCCCCAGTGGAAAGAGACCCAGTACTTC.

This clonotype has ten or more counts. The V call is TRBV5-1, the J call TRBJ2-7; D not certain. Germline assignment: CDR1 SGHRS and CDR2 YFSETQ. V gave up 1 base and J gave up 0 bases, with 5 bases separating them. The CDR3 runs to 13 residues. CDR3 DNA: TGCGCCAGCAGCTTGTCTTCCTCCTACGAGCAGTACTTC. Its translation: CASSLSSSYEQYF.

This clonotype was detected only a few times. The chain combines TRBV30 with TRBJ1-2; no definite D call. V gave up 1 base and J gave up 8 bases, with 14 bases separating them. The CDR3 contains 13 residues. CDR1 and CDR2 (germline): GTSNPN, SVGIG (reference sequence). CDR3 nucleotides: TGTGCCTGGAGTGGGATCAGGCGAGCGGGCTACACCTTC. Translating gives CAWSGIRRAGYTF.

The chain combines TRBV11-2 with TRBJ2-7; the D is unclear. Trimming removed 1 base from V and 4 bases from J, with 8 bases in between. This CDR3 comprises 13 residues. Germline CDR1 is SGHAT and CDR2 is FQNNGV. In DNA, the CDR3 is TGTGCCAGCAGCTTAGGTAGACGTTACGAGCAGTACTTC. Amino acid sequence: CASSLGRRYEQYF.